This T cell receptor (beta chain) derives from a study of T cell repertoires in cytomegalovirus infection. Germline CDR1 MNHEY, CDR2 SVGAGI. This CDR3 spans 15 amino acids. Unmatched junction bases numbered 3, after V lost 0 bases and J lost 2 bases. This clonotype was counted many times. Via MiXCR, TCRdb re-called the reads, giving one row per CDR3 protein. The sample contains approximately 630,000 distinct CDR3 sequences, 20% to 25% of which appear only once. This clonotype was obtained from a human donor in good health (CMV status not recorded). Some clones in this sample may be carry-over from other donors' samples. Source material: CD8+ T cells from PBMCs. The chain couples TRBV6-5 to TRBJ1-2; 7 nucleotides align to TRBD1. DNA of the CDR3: TGTGCCAGCAGTTACTCGCAGGGGGGGAACTATGGCTACACCTTC. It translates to CASSYSQGGNYGYTF.